The 15 T cell receptor beta chains reported below all come from one sample, sequenced in a study of T-cell memory formation after mild COVID-19. Using its own MiXCR run on the 5' RACE reads, TCRdb lists one record per CDR3 protein. The repertoire has 250,000 to 300,000 distinct CDR3 sequences, roughly 17% of them found once; the top ten carry 20% to 25%. Sequenced input: PBMCs or a T cell subset sorted from them (not recorded which). The receptors originated from a young man who had mild COVID-19 (a few samples of this study predate the infection). Cell type and time point are not known.

The rearrangement uses TRBV3-1 and TRBJ1-1, with D possibly being TRBD1 (6 bases). Per germline, CDR1 LGHDT and CDR2 YNNKEL (reference sequence). The CDR3 length is 15 residues. Trimming left V 4 bases short and J 5 bases short, with 17 bases between. CDR3 coding DNA: TGTGCCAGCAGCCGAGCAGGGGCGTTGGGGACTGAAGCTTTCTTT. The encoded protein is CASSRAGALGTEAFF.

The chain couples TRBV6-2 or TRBV6-3 to TRBJ1-1; D gene ambiguous. The germline gives CDR1 MNHEY, CDR2 SVGEGT. V lost 0 bases to trimming and J lost 6 bases, with 11 bases between them. This CDR3 comprises 14 residues. CDR3 nucleotide sequence: TGTGCCAGCAGTTACTCGTGGGGAACATCTGAAGCTTTCTTT. It encodes CASSYSWGTSEAFF.

The chain combines TRBV9 with TRBJ2-1; TRBD2 matches 8 bases. Germline trimming cut 2 bases from V and 3 bases from J; bases unmatched to any gene: 4. CDR3 length: 15 residues. Germline assignment: CDR1 SGDLS and CDR2 YYNGEE. CDR3 sequence reads: CASSVGGANYNEQFF. The CDR3 DNA sequence: TGTGCCAGCAGCGTCGGGGGGGCGAACTACAATGAGCAGTTCTTC.

The rearrangement uses TRBV7-2 and TRBJ2-1, with D maybe TRBD2 (6 bases). The V gene lost 1 base and the J gene lost 6 bases, with 10 bases spanning the gap. The germline gives CDR1 SGHTA, CDR2 FQGNSA. CDR3 length equals 14 residues. The CDR3 DNA is TGTGCCAGCAGCTTAGAAGTGGGAGGCAATGAGCAGTTCTTC. It codes for CASSLEVGGNEQFF.

This sequence joins TRBV6-2 or TRBV6-3 and TRBJ2-7, with D tentatively TRBD1 (5 bases). The CDR3 consists of 14 residues. The germline V and J ends were trimmed by 6 bases and 2 bases, with 14 bases remaining between them. Germline lookup yields CDR1 MNHEY and CDR2 SVGEGT. The CDR3 reads CASRAWVRAYEQYF. CDR3 coding DNA: TGTGCCAGCAGAGCCTGGGTCAGGGCCTACGAGCAGTACTTC.

This clonotype was picked up many times. This chain joins TRBV4-1 and TRBJ2-2, with TRBD2 identical over 10 bases. Looked up from germline, CDR1 is MGHRA and CDR2 is YSYEKL. The CDR3 has 20 residues. The trim removed 4 bases at V and 0 bases at J, leaving 14 bases unmatched. CDR3 DNA sequence: TGCGCCAGCAGCCGTCTTGGTTATCTAGCGGGGGCCACGAACACCGGGGAGCTGTTTTTT. Protein sequence: CASSRLGYLAGATNTGELFF.

This clonotype appeared many times. The chain recombines TRBV4-1 with TRBJ2-3, with 7 bases lining up with TRBD2. Germline V gene lookup returns CDR1 MGHRA and CDR2 YSYEKL. The CDR3 covers 15 residues. Trimming took 4 bases from V and 2 from J; bases not matched to a gene: 6. The CDR3 spells CASSRTSEPTDTQYF. Written as DNA, the CDR3 is TGCGCCAGCAGCCGCACTAGCGAACCCACAGATACGCAGTATTTT.

The table lists this clonotype with a few counts. The chain joins TRBV4-1 to TRBJ1-1; a possible D gene is TRBD1 (6 bases). V shed 0 bases and J shed 1 base, with 6 bases lying between them. The CDR3 sequence is 14 residues long. Germline CDR1 reads MGHRA; CDR2 reads YSYEKL. CDR3 region: CASSQETGNTEAFF. CDR3 sequence (DNA): TGCGCCAGCAGCCAAGAGACAGGGAACACTGAAGCTTTCTTT.

This clonotype was detected only a few times. The V call is TRBV4-1, the J call TRBJ1-4; possibly TRBD1 for D (6 bases). The germline V and J ends were trimmed by 4 bases and 2 bases, with 20 bases remaining between them. The length of the CDR3 is 18 residues. Germline assignment: CDR1 MGHRA and CDR2 YSYEKL. The CDR3 loop reads CASSRWGPIEATNEKLFF. The CDR3 DNA reads TGCGCCAGCAGCCGATGGGGGCCGATCGAGGCGACTAATGAAAAACTGTTTTTT.

The rearrangement joins TRBV7-2 to TRBJ2-3; no clear D. CDR1 and CDR2 (germline): SGHTA, FQGNSA. The CDR3 is 12 amino acids. Trimming cost V 7 bases and J 1 base, with 6 bases left between them. CDR3 sequence: CASTGGTDTQYF. In DNA form, the CDR3 reads TGTGCCAGCACAGGCGGCACAGATACGCAGTATTTT. Combining the CDR3 with reference TRBV7-2 and TRBJ2-3 gives the whole variable domain GAGVSQSPSNKVTEKGKDVELRCDPISGHTALYWYRQSLGQGLEFLIYFQGNSAPDKSGLPSDRFSAERTGGSVSTLTIQRTQQEDSAVYLCASTGGTDTQYFGPGTRLTVL.

This clonotype has only a few counts. The chain combines TRBV6-6 with TRBJ1-3; D remains unclear. The CDR3 has 15 amino acids. The V gene lost 2 bases and the J gene lost 0 bases, with 8 bases spanning the gap. The germline V gene has CDR1 MNHNY and CDR2 SVGAGI (reference sequence). The CDR3 sequence: CASSYEASSGNTIYF. The CDR3 DNA reads as TGTGCCAGCAGTTACGAGGCGTCCTCTGGAAACACCATATATTTT.

The table lists this clonotype with a few counts. The chain has TRBV29-1 and TRBJ2-1; D possibly uses TRBD1 or TRBD2 (6 bases each). Per the germline V gene, CDR1 is SQVTM and CDR2 is ANQGSEA. V lost 6 bases and J 9 bases, leaving 12 bases between the germline ends. This CDR3 comprises 11 residues. The CDR3 loop is CSVKGGGEQFF. DNA for the CDR3: TGCAGCGTGAAGGGGGGCGGTGAGCAGTTCTTC.

This clonotype was observed at least ten times. The chain combines TRBV7-8 with TRBJ2-3; D is uncertain. CDR1 is SGHVS and CDR2 is FQNEAQ in the germline V gene. Trimming pared 2 bases from V and 2 bases from J, leaving 11 bases between. This CDR3 comprises 15 residues. This chain's CDR3 is CASSLKRVLTDTQYF. As DNA, the CDR3 is TGTGCCAGCAGCTTAAAACGGGTTCTCACAGATACGCAGTATTTT.

This chain connects TRBV20-1 to TRBJ2-3; 7 bases are shared with TRBD2. The CDR3 is 14 residues long. Germline lookup yields CDR1 DFQATT and CDR2 SNEGSKA (reference sequence). V lost 3 bases and J lost 1; bases outside the gene matches: 4. Here the CDR3 reads CSARAGAGTDTQYF. CDR3 DNA sequence: TGCAGTGCTAGGGCGGGAGCGGGCACAGATACGCAGTATTTT.

The J gene is TRBJ2-3, the V gene TRBV12-3 or TRBV12-4; 10 bases align to TRBD2. V dropped 6 bases and J dropped 5; count of bases not matched to a gene: 8. The CDR3 contains 15 residues. The CDR3 is CASRGAGGSLDTQYF. For the CDR3, the DNA is TGTGCCAGCAGGGGAGCGGGGGGGTCCCTAGATACGCAGTATTTT.